The sequence of this T cell receptor (beta chain) was determined in a study of T cell repertoires in cytomegalovirus infection. The wider study: Recently described HLA-C-restricted plus well-studied HLA-B-restricted CMV epitopes were used. Findings and limits, study-wide: HLA-C-restricted CMV-specific TCR beta clonotypes were dominant in the ex vivo response. Public TCR beta family frequency separated CMV-and-HLA carriers, including in an independent cohort.

TCRdb passed the reads through MiXCR, listing each CDR3 protein once. The table shows 640,000 or so distinct CDR3 sequences, with roughly 33% occurring only once. For this clonotype: Antigen: not known.

The receptor was derived from a human donor in good health (CMV status not recorded). Some clones in this sample may be carry-over from other donors' samples. Specimen: cultured PBMCs, collected from culture after CMV antigen stimulation.

CDR3 protein: CASSLARVGIAGNTIYF. In DNA form, the CDR3 reads TGTGCCAGCAGCTTAGCGCGTGTAGGGATCGCTGGAAACACCATATATTTT. The rearrangement uses TRBV7-8 and TRBJ1-3; D gene unclear. The V end was cut by 0 bases, the J end by 2 bases, with 14 bases between. The CDR3 loop spans 17 amino acids. Germline V gives CDR1 SGHVS, CDR2 FQNEAQ.